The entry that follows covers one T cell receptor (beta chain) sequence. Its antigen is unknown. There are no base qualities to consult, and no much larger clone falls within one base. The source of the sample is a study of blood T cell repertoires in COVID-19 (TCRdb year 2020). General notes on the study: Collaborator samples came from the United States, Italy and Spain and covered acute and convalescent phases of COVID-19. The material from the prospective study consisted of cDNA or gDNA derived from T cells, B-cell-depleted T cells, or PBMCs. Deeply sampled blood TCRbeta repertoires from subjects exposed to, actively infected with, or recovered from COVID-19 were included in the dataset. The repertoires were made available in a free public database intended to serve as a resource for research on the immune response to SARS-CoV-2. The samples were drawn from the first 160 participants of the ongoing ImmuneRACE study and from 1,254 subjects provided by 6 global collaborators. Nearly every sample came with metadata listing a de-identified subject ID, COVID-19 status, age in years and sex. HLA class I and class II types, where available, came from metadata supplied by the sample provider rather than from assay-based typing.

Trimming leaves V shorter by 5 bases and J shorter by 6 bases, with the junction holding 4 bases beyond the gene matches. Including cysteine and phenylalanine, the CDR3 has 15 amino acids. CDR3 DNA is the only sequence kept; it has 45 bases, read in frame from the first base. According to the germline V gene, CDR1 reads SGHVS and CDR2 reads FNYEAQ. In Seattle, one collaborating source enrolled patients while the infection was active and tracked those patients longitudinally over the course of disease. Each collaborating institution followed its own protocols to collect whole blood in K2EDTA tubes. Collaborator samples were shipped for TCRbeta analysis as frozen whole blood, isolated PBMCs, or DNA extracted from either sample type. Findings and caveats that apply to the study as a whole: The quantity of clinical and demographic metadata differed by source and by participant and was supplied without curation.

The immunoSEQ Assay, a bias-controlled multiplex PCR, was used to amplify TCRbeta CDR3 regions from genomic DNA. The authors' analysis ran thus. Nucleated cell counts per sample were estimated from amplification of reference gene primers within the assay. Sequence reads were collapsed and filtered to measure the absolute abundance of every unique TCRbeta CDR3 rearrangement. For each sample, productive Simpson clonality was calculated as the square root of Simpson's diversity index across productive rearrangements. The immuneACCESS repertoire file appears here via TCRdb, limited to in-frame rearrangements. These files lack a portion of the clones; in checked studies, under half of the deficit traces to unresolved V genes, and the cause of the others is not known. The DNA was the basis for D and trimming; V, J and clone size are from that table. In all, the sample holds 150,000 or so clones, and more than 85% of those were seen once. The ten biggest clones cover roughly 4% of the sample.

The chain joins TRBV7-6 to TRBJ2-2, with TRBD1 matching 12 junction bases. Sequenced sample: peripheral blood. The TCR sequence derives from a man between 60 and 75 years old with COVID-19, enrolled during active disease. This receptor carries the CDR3 CASSNRDRGPGELFF. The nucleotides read TGTGCCAGCAGCAACCGGGACAGGGGGCCCGGGGAGCTGTTTTTT. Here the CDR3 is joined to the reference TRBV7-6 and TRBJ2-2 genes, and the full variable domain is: GAGVSQSPRYKVTKRGQDVALRCDPISGHVSLYWYRQALGQGPEFLTYFNYEAQQDKSGLPNDRFSAERPEGSISTLTIQRTEQRDSAMYRCASSNRDRGPGELFFGEGSRLTVL.